This T cell receptor beta chain stems from a study of T cells after yellow fever vaccination (dated by TCRdb to the late 2010s). With regard to the full study: The SMART-Seq v4 Ultra Low Input RNA kit was used to prepare libraries from fractions with low cell numbers. To follow T-cell clones before and after both primary and booster YFV17D yellow fever vaccination, bulk TCR alpha and beta repertoires underwent longitudinal sequencing. The cohort comprised two healthy male donors, one aged 18 to 29 and one aged 30 to 39 years. Blood was collected at multiple timepoints before and after primary and secondary immunization, and bulk PBMC replicates and cell subsets were isolated.

This clonotype was picked up a small number of times. Its binding antigen is unknown. Base qualities are not at hand, and no much larger clone is one base apart. V is pared back by 1 base and J by 8 bases, with 14 bases lying between the germline termini. Sequences LNHDA (CDR1) and SQIVND (CDR2) are obtained from the germline V gene (reference sequence). Its CDR3 holds 15 amino acids, cysteine through phenylalanine. Only the CDR3 part of the read is kept: 45 bases, read in frame from the first base. Broad study findings and their caveats: Because only a couple of donors were included in the study, the extent to which the findings can be generalized is limited. Compared with the primary T-cell response, the secondary T-cell response was faster but weaker, reaching its peak on day 5 rather than on day 15. FACS-sorted repertoires could contain abundant contaminating clonotypes from the bulk population, so computational filtering was required. Most clones expanded after primary vaccination (approximately 95% of CD4 and about 85% of CD8) were re-detected after the booster, suggesting that broad memory maintenance occurred. A small fraction of clonotypes appeared in both the CD4 and CD8 compartments, likely as a result of convergent recombination.

The treatment or condition label, read with the paper, signifies: live attenuated yellow fever vaccine strain. At every blood-draw timepoint, two biological replicates of bulk PBMCs were collected. PBMCs were isolated from peripheral blood using a standard Ficoll-Paque protocol. TriZol was used to extract RNA from bulk PBMCs, CD4 and CD8 fractions, and dextramer-positive and dextramer-negative fractions. Synthesis of TCR cDNA relied on 5'RACE template switching, a step that introduced a universal primer site along with unique molecular identifiers. Priming of cDNA synthesis was performed from both the TCR alpha and TCR beta constant segments. Two PCR steps were used to amplify libraries, with sample barcodes and sequencing adapters being added in the second step. Sequencing of the libraries was done on either Illumina HiSeq 2500 (2x100 bp) or NovaSeq (2x150 bp). The source study handled its data this way. MIGEC was used to demultiplex reads and collapse the reads into UMI consensus sequences, and MiXCR was used for V(D)J alignment. Clonotypes responding to the vaccine were identified with edgeR on replicate PBMC samples, with the criteria of FDR below 0.01 and a log2 fold change above 5 up to day 15. Each bulk clonotype received a CD4 or CD8 identity based on whether the sequenced CD4 or CD8 repertoire contained that clonotype at higher abundance. Clones were called with MiXCR by TCRdb after fastp trimmed the public reads at Q25, and only in-frame beta chains were retained. All rows with the same CDR3 protein become a single entry with the most common DNA and genes. In this record, the V and J calls reflect TCRdb's handling and not the investigators' own analysis. The sample has some 600,000 distinct CDR3 sequences on record, roughly an eighth of them singletons. The ten largest clones capture about 15% of the sample.

Specimen: PBMCs, collected on the day of the yellow fever booster vaccination. This TCR was recovered from a man aged 25-45 years who received the YFV17D yellow fever vaccine. The rearranged chain carries TRBV19 and TRBJ2-2; TRBD2 might be the D gene, on 6 matching bases. The DNA reads as follows: TGTGCCAGTAGTATAGTCGGGAGCCCTAGAGGGGAGCTGTTTTTT. It is translated as CASSIVGSPRGELFF.